Detailed here is one TCR beta chain. The antigen is undetermined. PCR used 60 Vbeta primers and 13 Jbeta primers. Clones were sequenced by immunoSEQ multiplex PCR, and TCRdb holds only the in-frame ones, with some missing. The table has 150,000 to 200,000 clones, about 59% seen once. The data stem from a study of cytomegalovirus exposure and HLA in healthy donors. V was pared by 4 bases and J by 2 bases, with 12 bases between. This CDR3 region has 14 residues. Per germline, CDR1 SGHKS and CDR2 YYEKEE (reference sequence). Study-level results: In a later analysis, productive TCRs from donors in an Asian-associated ancestry cluster reportedly carried fewer N-insertions than the cohort mean.

The sequence was collected from a man aged 35 to 55 in good health and CMV-seronegative. The chain is built from TRBV5-5 and TRBJ1-1; D is ambiguous. The specimen was PBMCs. Written as DNA, the CDR3 is TGTGCCAGCAGCACAGACACCCTAAACACTGAAGCTTTCTTT. As protein: CASSTDTLNTEAFF.